This TCR beta chain derives from a study of vaccination and CD4 T cells after COVID-19. About the research overall: Nasal swab PCR had shown SARS-CoV-2 positivity in the convalescent patients (roughly 9 mild cases, one severe case).

Of note for this clonotype: Its antigen is currently unknown. The conserved phenylalanine or tryptophan normally closing the CDR3 is absent here, so this likely arose from a read error. No DNA is shown, since the ends of the CDR3 on it are uncertain; the CDR3 is the one TCRdb lists.

TCRdb recomputed calls from the PCR reads with MiXCR, one row per CDR3 protein. Among 20,000 to 25,000 distinct CDR3 sequences, about 57% were seen once, and the ten largest hold 0.85% to 1%. Study-level findings and limits: The study found median SARS-CoV-2-reactive clonotypes rising from about 20 to 38, not significantly. Among those convalescent, a median approximately 83% of reactive clones emerged solely post-vaccination.

The CDR3 has 19 residues if both end residues are counted. The V call is TRBV21-1, the J call TRBJ2-5; the table's D call of TRBD2 was not tested on the DNA. TRBV21-1 is an annotated pseudogene. The sequencing here drew on CD4+ T cells from blood, taken before SARS-CoV-2 vaccination. The TCR originated in a human donor who had recovered from COVID-19. The CDR3 loop reads CASSKFWRSGIGETRDPVL.